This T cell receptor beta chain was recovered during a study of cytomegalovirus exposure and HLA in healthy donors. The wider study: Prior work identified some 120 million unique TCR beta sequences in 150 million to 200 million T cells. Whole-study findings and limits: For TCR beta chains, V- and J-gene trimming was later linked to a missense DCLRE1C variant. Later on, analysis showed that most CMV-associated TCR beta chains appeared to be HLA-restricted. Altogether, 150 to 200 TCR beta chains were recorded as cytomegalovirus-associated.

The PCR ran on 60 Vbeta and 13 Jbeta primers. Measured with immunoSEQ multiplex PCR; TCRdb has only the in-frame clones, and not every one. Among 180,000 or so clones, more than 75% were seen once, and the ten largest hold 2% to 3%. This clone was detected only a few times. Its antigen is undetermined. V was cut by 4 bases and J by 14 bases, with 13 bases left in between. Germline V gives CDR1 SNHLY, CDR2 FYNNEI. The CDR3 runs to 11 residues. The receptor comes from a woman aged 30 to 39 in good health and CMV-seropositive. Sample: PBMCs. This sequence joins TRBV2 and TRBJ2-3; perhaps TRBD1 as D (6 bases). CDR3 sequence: CASSAGTWLYF. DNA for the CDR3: TGTGCCAGCAGTGCCGGGACATGGTTGTATTTT.